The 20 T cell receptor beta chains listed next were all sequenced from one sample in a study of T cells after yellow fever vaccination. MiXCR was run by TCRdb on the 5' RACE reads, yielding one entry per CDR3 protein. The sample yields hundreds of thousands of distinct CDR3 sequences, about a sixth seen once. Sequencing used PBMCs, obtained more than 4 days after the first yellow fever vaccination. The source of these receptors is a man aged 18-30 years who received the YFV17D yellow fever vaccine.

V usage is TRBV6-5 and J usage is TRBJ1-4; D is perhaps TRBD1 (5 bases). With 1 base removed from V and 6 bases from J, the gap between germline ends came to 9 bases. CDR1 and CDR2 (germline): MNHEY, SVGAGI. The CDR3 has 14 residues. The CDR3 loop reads CASSYYGGDEKLFF. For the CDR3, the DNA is TGTGCCAGCAGTTACTATGGGGGGGATGAAAAACTGTTTTTT.

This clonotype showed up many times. The CDR3 DNA is TGTGCCAGCAGCGAAGGACAGGGTTCGGCCTCACCCCTCCACTTT. This sequence encodes CASSEGQGSASPLHF. The chain is built from TRBV4-2 and TRBJ1-6, with 8 bases lining up with TRBD1. J gave up 10 bases and V 5 bases, and 10 bases lay outside the gene matches. CDR1 is LGHNA and CDR2 is YNFKEQ in the germline V gene. There are 15 residues in the CDR3.

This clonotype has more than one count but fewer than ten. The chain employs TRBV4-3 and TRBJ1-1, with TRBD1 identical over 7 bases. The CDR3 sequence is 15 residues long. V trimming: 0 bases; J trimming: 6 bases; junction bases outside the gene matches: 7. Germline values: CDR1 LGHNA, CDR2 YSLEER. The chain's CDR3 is CASSQDDRVSPEAFF. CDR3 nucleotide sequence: TGCGCCAGCAGCCAAGATGACAGGGTGTCGCCTGAAGCTTTCTTT.

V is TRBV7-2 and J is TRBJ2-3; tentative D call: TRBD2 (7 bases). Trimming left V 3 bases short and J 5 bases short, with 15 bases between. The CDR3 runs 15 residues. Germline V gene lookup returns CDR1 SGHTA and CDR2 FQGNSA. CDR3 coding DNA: TGTGCCAGCAGCTTTGGGGGGGGCGAGGGAGATACGCAGTATTTT. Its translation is CASSFGGGEGDTQYF.

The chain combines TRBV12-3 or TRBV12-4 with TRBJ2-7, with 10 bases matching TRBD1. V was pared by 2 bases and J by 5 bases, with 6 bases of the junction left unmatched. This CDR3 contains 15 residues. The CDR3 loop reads CASSLRDRGLHEQYF. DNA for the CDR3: TGTGCCAGCAGTTTAAGGGACAGGGGTCTACACGAGCAGTACTTC.

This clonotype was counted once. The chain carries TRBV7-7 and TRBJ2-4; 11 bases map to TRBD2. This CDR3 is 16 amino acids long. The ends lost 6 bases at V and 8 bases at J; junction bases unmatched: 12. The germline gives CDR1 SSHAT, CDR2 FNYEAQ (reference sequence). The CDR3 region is CASSHVVAGGLHIQYF. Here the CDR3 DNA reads TGTGCCAGCAGTCACGTGGTAGCGGGGGGGCTCCACATTCAGTACTTC. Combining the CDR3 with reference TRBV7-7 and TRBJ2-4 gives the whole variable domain GAGVSQSPRYKVTKRGQDVTLRCDPISSHATLYWYQQALGQGPEFLTYFNYEAQPDKSGLPSDRFSAERPEGSISTLTIQRTEQRDSAMYRCASSHVVAGGLHIQYFGAGTRLSVL.

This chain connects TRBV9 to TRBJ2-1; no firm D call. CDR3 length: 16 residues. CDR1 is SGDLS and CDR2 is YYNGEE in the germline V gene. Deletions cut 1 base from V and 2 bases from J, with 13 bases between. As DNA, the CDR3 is TGTGCCAGCAGCGTAAACATCCCCGGCACCTACAATGAGCAGTTCTTC. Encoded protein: CASSVNIPGTYNEQFF.

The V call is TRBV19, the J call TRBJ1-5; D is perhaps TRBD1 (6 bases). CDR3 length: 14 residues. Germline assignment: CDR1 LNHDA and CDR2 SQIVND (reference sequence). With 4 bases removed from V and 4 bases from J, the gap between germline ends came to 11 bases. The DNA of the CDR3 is TGTGCCAGTAGTAAGGCGACAGGTAATCAGCCCCAGCATTTT. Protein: CASSKATGNQPQHF.

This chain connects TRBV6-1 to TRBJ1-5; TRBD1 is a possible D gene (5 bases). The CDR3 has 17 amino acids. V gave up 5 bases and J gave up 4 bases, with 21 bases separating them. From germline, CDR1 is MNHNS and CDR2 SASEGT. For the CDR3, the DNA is TGTGCCAGCAGTCCCAGTCTCCCAGGGACTCTTAATCAGCCCCAGCATTTT. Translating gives CASSPSLPGTLNQPQHF.

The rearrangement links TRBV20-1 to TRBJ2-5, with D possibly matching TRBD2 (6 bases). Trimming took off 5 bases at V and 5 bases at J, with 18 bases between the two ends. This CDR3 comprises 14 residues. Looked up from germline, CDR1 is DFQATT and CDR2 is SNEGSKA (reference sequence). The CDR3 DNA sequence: TGCAGTGCTGTCCCGGGAGCAGAGGTGGAGACCCAGTACTTC. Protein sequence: CSAVPGAEVETQYF.

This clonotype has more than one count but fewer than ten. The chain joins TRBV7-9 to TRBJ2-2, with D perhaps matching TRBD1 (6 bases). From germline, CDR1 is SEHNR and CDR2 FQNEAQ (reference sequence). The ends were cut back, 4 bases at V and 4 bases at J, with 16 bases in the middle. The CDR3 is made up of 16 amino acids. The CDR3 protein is CASSSYGGGFTGELFF. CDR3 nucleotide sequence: TGTGCCAGCAGCTCGTATGGGGGCGGATTCACCGGGGAGCTGTTTTTT.

The CDR3 spells CASSDGDGYTF. DNA for the CDR3: TGCGCCAGCAGCGATGGGGATGGCTACACCTTC. V and J are TRBV5-1 and TRBJ1-2; D is undetermined. Trimming cost V 4 bases and J 6 bases, with 7 bases left between them. In germline, CDR1 is SGHRS, CDR2 YFSETQ. This CDR3 has 11 amino acids.

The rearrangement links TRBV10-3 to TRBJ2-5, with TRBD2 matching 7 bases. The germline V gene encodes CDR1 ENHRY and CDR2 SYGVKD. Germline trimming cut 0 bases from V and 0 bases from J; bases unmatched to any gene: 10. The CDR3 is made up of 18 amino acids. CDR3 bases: TGTGCCATCAGTGAGTCCCACGGGGCGGGGGATTACCAAGAGACCCAGTACTTC. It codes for CAISESHGAGDYQETQYF.

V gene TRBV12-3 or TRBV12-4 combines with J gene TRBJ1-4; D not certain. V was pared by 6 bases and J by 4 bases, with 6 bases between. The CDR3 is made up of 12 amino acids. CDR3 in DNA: TGTGCCAGCAGCGAAAGTAATGAAAAACTGTTTTTT. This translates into CASSESNEKLFF.

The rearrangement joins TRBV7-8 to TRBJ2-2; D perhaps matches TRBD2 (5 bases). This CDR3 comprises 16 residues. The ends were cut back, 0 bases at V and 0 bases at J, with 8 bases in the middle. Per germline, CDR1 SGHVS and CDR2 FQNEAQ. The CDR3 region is CASSLAGVANTGELFF. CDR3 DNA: TGTGCCAGCAGCTTAGCCGGGGTAGCGAACACCGGGGAGCTGTTTTTT. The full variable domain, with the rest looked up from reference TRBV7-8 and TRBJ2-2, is GAGVSQSPRYKVAKRGQDVALRCDPISGHVSLFWYQQALGQGPEFLTYFQNEAQLDKSGLPSDRFFAERPEGSVSTLKIQRTQQEDSAVYLCASSLAGVANTGELFFGEGSRLTVL.

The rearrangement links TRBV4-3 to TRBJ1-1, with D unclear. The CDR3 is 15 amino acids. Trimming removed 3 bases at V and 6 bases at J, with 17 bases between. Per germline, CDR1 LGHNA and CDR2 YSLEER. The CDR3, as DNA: TGCGCCAGCAGCCAGGGAGTGATTTATAGGGCTGAAGCTTTCTTT. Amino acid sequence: CASSQGVIYRAEAFF.

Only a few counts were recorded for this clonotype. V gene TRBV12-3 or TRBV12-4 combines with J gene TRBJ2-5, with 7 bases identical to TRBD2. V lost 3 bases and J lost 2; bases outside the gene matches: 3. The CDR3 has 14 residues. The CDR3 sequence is CASSFWRGQETQYF. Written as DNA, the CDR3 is TGTGCCAGCAGTTTCTGGCGGGGGCAAGAGACCCAGTACTTC.

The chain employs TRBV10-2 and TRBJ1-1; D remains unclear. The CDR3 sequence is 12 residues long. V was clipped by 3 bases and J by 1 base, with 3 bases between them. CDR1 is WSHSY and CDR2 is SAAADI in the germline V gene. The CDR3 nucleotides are TGCGCCAGCAGTGAAAGGAACACTGAAGCTTTCTTT. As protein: CASSERNTEAFF.

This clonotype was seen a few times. The CDR3 spells CASSQDEVQRGTQYF. Here the CDR3 DNA reads TGTGCCAGCAGCCAAGACGAGGTTCAGCGGGGGACCCAGTACTTC. The chain links TRBV4-2 to TRBJ2-5, with TRBD2 matching 7 bases. The trim removed 0 bases at V and 7 bases at J, leaving 8 bases unmatched. The CDR3 totals 15 residues. Germline CDR1 reads LGHNA; CDR2 reads YNFKEQ.

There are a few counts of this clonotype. This CDR3 reads CASSIYEQGANTEAFF. The CDR3 DNA reads TGTGCCAGTAGTATTTATGAACAGGGGGCGAACACTGAAGCTTTCTTT. This rearrangement joins TRBV19 to TRBJ1-1; 9 positions match TRBD1. Germline CDR1 LNHDA, CDR2 SQIVND (reference sequence). This CDR3 comprises 16 residues. J was trimmed by 1 base and V by 3 bases; bases with no gene match: 6.